The rows below give T cell receptor beta chains drawn from one sample of a study of T cell changes during pregnancy in multiple sclerosis. Some clones are missing from TCRdb's copy, which holds only in-frame ones; the method was immunoSEQ multiplex PCR. The table has 72,000 or so clones, roughly 93% seen once; the top ten hold about 2.5%. This specimen was peripheral blood, taken in the second trimester of pregnancy. These receptors were obtained from a female donor with multiple sclerosis, enrolled in a pregnancy study. The CDR3 runs from the conserved cysteine through the conserved F or W. D genes are given only for firm matches. Clone size is stated in some rows and not others, as once, few, many or a class when expanded.

j_gene,abundance,v_gene,d_gene,CDR3aa,CDR3nt
TRBJ1-2,.,TRBV10-1,TRBD1,CASSVRTGKDYGYTF,TGCGCCAGCAGTGTTAGGACAGGGAAGGACTATGGCTACACCTTC
TRBJ1-1,.,TRBV25-1,TRBD1,CASSDGQGVIGIYTEAFF,TGTGCCAGCAGTGACGGACAGGGGGTTATTGGGATTTACACTGAAGCTTTCTTT
TRBJ2-3,.,TRBV10-3,.,CAIPAESGSTDTQYF,TGTGCCATCCCCGCCGAAAGCGGAAGCACAGATACGCAGTATTTT
TRBJ1-4,.,TRBV1,.,CNDSRLTNEKLFF,TGCAACGACAGCAGATTAACTAATGAAAAACTGTTTTTT
TRBJ2-7,.,TRBV18,TRBD2,CASTTSGHYEQYF,TGTGCCAGCACCACTAGCGGTCACTACGAGCAGTACTTC
TRBJ1-3,once,TRBV4-1,.,CASSQDDGDGNTIYF,TGCGCCAGCAGCCAAGATGACGGGGATGGAAACACCATATATTTT
TRBJ1-2,.,TRBV9,.,CASSARSDGYTF,TGTGCCAGCAGCGCCCGGAGTGACGGCTACACCTTC
TRBJ2-1,.,TRBV6-1,TRBD2,CAMGPGLAAYNEQFF,TGTGCCATGGGACCGGGACTAGCGGCCTACAATGAGCAGTTCTTC
TRBJ1-1,.,TRBV6-5,.,CASSYLQGAGEAFF,TGTGCCAGCAGTTACCTCCAAGGGGCAGGGGAAGCTTTCTTT
TRBJ2-7,.,TRBV7-6,TRBD1,CASSLGRGQDSYEQYF,TGTGCCAGCAGCTTAGGGCGGGGACAGGACTCCTACGAGCAGTACTTC
TRBJ1-2,.,TRBV9,TRBD1,CASSVGDRGYGYTF,TGTGCCAGCAGCGTAGGGGACAGGGGGTATGGCTACACCTTC
TRBJ2-7,.,TRBV19,.,CASSPGQTYEQYF,TGTGCCAGTAGTCCAGGACAGACCTACGAGCAGTACTTC